This record covers a single T cell receptor (beta chain). The CDR3 is 12 residues long. The germline V gene encodes CDR1 WNHNN and CDR2 SYGVQD (reference sequence). V lost 3 bases and J lost 4, with 6 bases in between. This record belongs to a study of blood T cell repertoires in COVID-19. Overall study context: Italy, Spain and the United States were the sources of the convalescent and acute COVID-19 samples. The cDNA or gDNA used as material had been derived from T cells, B-cell-depleted T cells, or PBMCs.

Under the authors' procedure: Amplification from reference gene primers served as the basis for estimated nucleated cell counts. The protocol was immunoSEQ multiplex PCR, while the TCRdb copy is restricted to in-frame clones and leaves out a portion. Clone size and V and J calls were adopted from that table, with D and trimming inferred from the DNA. The top ten hold approximately 5.1% of the sample, which has approximately 210,000 clones, roughly 86% seen once. The clonotype comes from a woman aged 70-85 years with active or convalescent COVID-19. Sequenced sample: peripheral blood. The chain joins TRBV10-1 to TRBJ1-2, with D unclear. Here the CDR3 reads CASSDTVYGYTF. The CDR3 DNA is TGCGCCAGCAGTGATACAGTCTATGGCTACACCTTC.